These 25 T cell receptor beta chains came from one sample sequenced in a study of PD-1 blockade in classical Hodgkin lymphoma. Every one of the patients relapsed after autologous stem cell transplantation (brentuximab vedotin exposure was variable). TCRdb's copy holds only in-frame clones and misses some; the assay was immunoSEQ multiplex PCR. The sample lists more than 40,000 clones, around nine tenths occurring once. Here the sequenced sample was peripheral blood mononuclear cells (PBMCs), taken at baseline. All receptors derive from a human donor with classical Hodgkin lymphoma.

This sequence joins TRBV9 and TRBJ2-7, with no clear D. V was clipped by 0 bases and J by 5 bases, with 9 bases between them. The CDR3 is 13 amino acids. The germline gives CDR1 SGDLS, CDR2 YYNGEE. CDR3 amino acids: CASSVAGLNEQYF. The CDR3 DNA follows: TGTGCCAGCAGCGTAGCAGGATTGAACGAGCAGTACTTC.

The V gene is TRBV29-1, the J gene TRBJ2-7, with 8 bases aligning to TRBD1. This CDR3 comprises 12 residues. Germline CDR1 reads SQVTM; CDR2 reads ANQGSEA. The trim removed 4 bases at V and 4 bases at J, leaving 3 bases unmatched. CDR3 residues: CSVGQGAYEQYF. CDR3 DNA sequence: TGCAGCGTTGGCCAGGGGGCGTACGAGCAGTACTTC.

V and J are TRBV7-2 and TRBJ1-2; TRBD1 aligns across 12 bases. The ends lost 0 bases at V and 7 bases at J; junction bases unmatched: 12. The CDR3 has 18 residues. CDR1 is SGHTA and CDR2 is FQGNSA in the germline V gene. CDR3 sequence reads: CASSLAASGQGALIGYTF. CDR3 DNA: TGTGCCAGCAGCTTAGCGGCCTCGGGACAGGGGGCGCTCATTGGCTACACCTTC.

By sample fraction, this clone is medium-sized. This sequence joins TRBV4-2 and TRBJ2-1; 11 nucleotides match TRBD2. The CDR3 is 18 amino acids. The V gene's germline CDR1 is LGHNA and CDR2 YNFKEQ. The ends lost 0 bases at V and 6 bases at J; junction bases unmatched: 10. The CDR3 nucleotides read TGTGCCAGCAGCCAAGACCCCCTAGCGGGAGGACTTATCAATGAGCAGTTCTTC. It is translated as CASSQDPLAGGLINEQFF.

This clone was seen a single time. The chain is built from TRBV9 and TRBJ1-1; tentatively, D is TRBD1 (6 bases). This CDR3 comprises 15 residues. V dropped 0 bases and J dropped 8 bases, with 17 bases sitting between them. The germline gives CDR1 SGDLS, CDR2 YYNGEE. In nucleotides, the CDR3 is TGTGCCAGCAGCGTAGCTACAATTAAAGGGACAGAAGCTTTCTTT. Translation: CASSVATIKGTEAFF.

V and J are TRBV7-3 and TRBJ2-1, with 8 nucleotides matching TRBD2. CDR1 is SGHTA, CDR2 FQGTGA, per germline. This CDR3 contains 17 residues. J lost 0 bases, V lost 5 bases, and 9 bases had no gene match. The CDR3, as DNA: TGTGCCAGCAGCCCGGAGGTAGCGGGATTCTCCTACAATGAGCAGTTCTTC. Its protein is CASSPEVAGFSYNEQFF. The entire variable domain, with the rest obtained from reference TRBV7-3 and TRBJ2-1, is as follows: GAGVSQTPSNKVTEKGKYVELRCDPISGHTALYWYRQSLGQGPEFLIYFQGTGAADDSGLPNDRFFAVRPEGSVSTLKIQRTERGDSAVYLCASSPEVAGFSYNEQFFGPGTRLTVL.

The DNA of the CDR3 is TGTGCCAGCAGCCATGTCACGGGGTCCCAGTACTTC. Translating gives CASSHVTGSQYF. V usage is TRBV4-2 and J usage is TRBJ2-5; possibly TRBD2 for D (5 bases). This CDR3 is 12 amino acids long. Germline CDR1 LGHNA, CDR2 YNFKEQ. The germline V and J ends were trimmed by 3 bases and 9 bases, with 11 bases remaining between them.

This rearrangement joins TRBV15 to TRBJ1-5; 10 bases are shared with TRBD1. V shed 2 bases and J 4 bases; nucleotides not matched to a gene: 2. The CDR3 length is 15 residues. Germline loops: CDR1 LNHNV, CDR2 YYDKDF (reference sequence). The CDR3 sequence: CATSRPGQGNQPQHF. CDR3 nucleotide sequence: TGTGCCACCAGCAGACCGGGACAGGGGAATCAGCCCCAGCATTTT.

This chain uses TRBV19 with TRBJ1-2; D is unresolved. V lost 8 bases and J lost 6, with 19 bases in between. The CDR3 consists of 14 residues. Germline V gene sequence: CDR1 LNHDA, CDR2 SQIVND (reference sequence). The chain's CDR3 is CASRVGRLVHGYTF. DNA for the CDR3: TGTGCCAGTCGGGTTGGGCGGCTCGTCCATGGCTACACCTTC.

The gene calls are TRBV27 and TRBJ2-7; 12 bases are shared with TRBD2. J lost 7 bases, V lost 3 bases, and 7 bases had no gene match. The germline CDR1 and CDR2 sequences are MNHEY and SMNVEV (reference sequence). The CDR3 is made up of 15 amino acids. CDR3 sequence: CASSLVLAGGGEQYF. CDR3 DNA: TGTGCCAGCAGTTTGGTACTAGCGGGAGGAGGGGAGCAGTACTTC.

The V call is TRBV5-4, the J call TRBJ2-1, with D possibly TRBD1 on 6 matching bases. From germline, CDR1 is SGHNT and CDR2 YYREEE (reference sequence). The CDR3 length is 13 residues. Trimming pared 4 bases from V and 6 bases from J, leaving 11 bases between. The CDR3 region has the DNA TGTGCCAGCAGCCTGGGGGCCGGCAATGAGCAGTTCTTC. It is translated as CASSLGAGNEQFF.

CDR3 bases: TGCAGCGTTAACGCCCCCGTGGAGCAGTACTTC. Protein product: CSVNAPVEQYF. This chain joins TRBV29-1 and TRBJ2-7, with D uncertain. V was clipped by 5 bases and J by 7 bases, with 12 bases between them. The germline V gene encodes CDR1 SQVTM and CDR2 ANQGSEA. The CDR3 totals 11 residues.

This rearrangement joins TRBV2 to TRBJ2-7, with 11 positions matching TRBD1. Trimming removed 7 bases from V and 6 bases from J; junction bases left unmatched: 5. The CDR3 runs to 13 residues. Germline V gene lookup returns CDR1 SNHLY and CDR2 FYNNEI. The chain's CDR3 is CASNPGQGGEQYF. CDR3 sequence (DNA): TGTGCCAGCAACCCGGGACAGGGGGGCGAGCAGTACTTC.

J is TRBJ2-1 and V is TRBV29-1, with D tentatively TRBD2 (5 bases). CDR1 and CDR2 from the germline V gene are SQVTM and ANQGSEA. The germline V and J ends were trimmed by 3 bases and 8 bases, with 11 bases remaining between them. The CDR3 runs to 12 residues. The CDR3 sequence is CSVEARGYEQFF. CDR3 DNA: TGCAGCGTTGAGGCTCGGGGTTATGAGCAGTTCTTC.

The genes are TRBV6-6 and TRBJ2-3; 7 bases are a match to TRBD2. J was trimmed by 15 bases and V by 1 base; bases with no gene match: 10. Per the germline V gene, CDR1 is MNHNY and CDR2 is SVGAGI (reference sequence). The CDR3 has 13 amino acids. CDR3 sequence (DNA): TGTGCCAGCAGTTACTTGGGTCGGGGGGATCACTATTTT. It yields the protein CASSYLGRGDHYF.

This clone was seen a few times. V usage is TRBV2 and J usage is TRBJ1-2; 8 nucleotides match TRBD1. Germline CDR1 and CDR2: SNHLY and FYNNEI. CDR3 length equals 13 residues. The CDR3 loop reads CAQKGDRRYGYTF. CDR3 in DNA: TGTGCACAAAAGGGGGACAGGAGATATGGCTACACCTTC.

The rearrangement uses TRBV5-1 and TRBJ1-2; D possibly corresponds to TRBD1 (5 bases). Trimming removed 0 bases from V and 5 bases from J, with 11 bases in between. This CDR3 is built from 14 residues. The germline gives CDR1 SGHRS, CDR2 YFSETQ. The CDR3 loop reads CASSLEGDRYGYTF. In DNA form, the CDR3 reads TGCGCCAGCAGCTTGGAAGGGGATAGGTATGGCTACACCTTC.

The chain is built from TRBV28 and TRBJ2-7; the D call may be TRBD1 or TRBD2 (5 bases each). The CDR3 has 15 residues. CDR1 and CDR2 (germline): MDHEN, SYDVKM. V lost 4 bases to trimming and J lost 7 bases, with 20 bases between them. CDR3: CASSSADGTGIEQYF. Here the CDR3 DNA reads TGTGCCAGCAGTTCCGCGGACGGGACGGGCATTGAGCAGTACTTC.

The count of this clone is one. V and J are TRBV6-1 and TRBJ2-7; TRBD2 matches 11 bases. Germline assignment: CDR1 MNHNS and CDR2 SASEGT. J lost 2 bases, V lost 4 bases, and 4 bases had no gene match. This CDR3 contains 15 residues. In nucleotides, the CDR3 is TGTGCCAGCAGTGTACTAGCGGGGGTGACCTACGAGCAGTACTTC. Protein: CASSVLAGVTYEQYF.

The chain joins TRBV7-9 to TRBJ1-5; TRBD1 aligns across 9 bases. The ends lost 5 bases at V and 6 bases at J; junction bases unmatched: 5. Germline V gene lookup returns CDR1 SEHNR and CDR2 FQNEAQ (reference sequence). The CDR3 runs to 14 residues. The CDR3 DNA sequence: TGTGCCAGCAGCCCGACAGGGGGTACTCAGCCCCAGCATTTT. The encoded protein is CASSPTGGTQPQHF. The variable domain in full, completed from reference TRBV7-9 and TRBJ1-5, reads DTGVSQNPRHKITKRGQNVTFRCDPISEHNRLYWYRQTLGQGPEFLTYFQNEAQLEKSRLLSDRFSAERPKGSFSTLEIQRTEQGDSAMYLCASSPTGGTQPQHFGDGTRLSIL.

The rearrangement uses TRBV27 and TRBJ1-2, with 7 bases identical to TRBD1. In germline, CDR1 is MNHEY, CDR2 SMNVEV (reference sequence). The CDR3 is 13 amino acids. V shed 3 bases, J shed 6 bases, and the junction held 4 bases outside the gene matches. Written as DNA, the CDR3 is TGTGCCAGCAGTTTGTCAGGGGGGAATGGCTACACCTTC. Its translation: CASSLSGGNGYTF.

V gene TRBV7-9 combines with J gene TRBJ1-1; TRBD1 matches 7 bases. The CDR3 has 16 residues. Germline loops: CDR1 SEHNR, CDR2 FQNEAQ (reference sequence). The V gene end was trimmed by 7 bases and the J gene end by 1 base; junction bases not matched to a gene: 12. The CDR3 is CASNPQVGTANTEAFF. CDR3 bases: TGTGCCAGCAACCCTCAGGTGGGGACAGCGAACACTGAAGCTTTCTTT.

The J gene is TRBJ2-5, the V gene TRBV10-2, with TRBD1 as a possible D gene (5 bases). CDR1 WSHSY and CDR2 SAAADI come from the germline V gene. The CDR3 runs to 15 residues. V lost 2 bases to trimming and J lost 5 bases, with 15 bases between them. The CDR3 DNA sequence: TGCGCCAGCAGTGAGACAAGGGGATGGTTGGAGACCCAGTACTTC. This sequence encodes CASSETRGWLETQYF.

The chain joins TRBV7-3 to TRBJ1-5, with 8 bases aligning to TRBD1. The CDR3 consists of 15 residues. J gave up 6 bases and V 5 bases, and 9 bases lay outside the gene matches. The V gene's germline CDR1 is SGHTA and CDR2 FQGTGA. CDR3 residues: CASSIGQGTSQPQHF. Written as DNA, the CDR3 is TGTGCCAGCAGCATAGGACAGGGTACTAGTCAGCCCCAGCATTTT.

The V call is TRBV25-1, the J call TRBJ1-1; possibly TRBD1 for D (5 bases). Germline CDR1 is MGHDK and CDR2 is SYGVNS. Trimming took off 2 bases at V and 9 bases at J, with 16 bases between the two ends. This CDR3 is built from 14 residues. The CDR3 sequence: CASSEPLRDVKAFF. The DNA of the CDR3 is TGTGCCAGCAGTGAACCGCTCAGGGATGTGAAAGCTTTCTTT.